This TCR beta chain comes out of a study of a mutant IDH1 vaccine in newly diagnosed glioma. Study information: Treated patients had a mean age of 40.4 years and a sex split that was approximately 62% male and roughly 38% female.

Data came from immunoSEQ multiplex PCR; TCRdb stores just in-frame clones and leaves some out. The sample has tens of thousands of clones, about 80% seen once. Sample time point: baseline, week 1 (first vaccination visit). The sample's treatment: pre-vaccination baseline after standard-of-care therapy. V lost 5 bases and J lost 6; bases outside the gene matches: 12. Germline CDR1 reads GTSNPN; CDR2 reads SVGIG (reference sequence). This CDR3 is built from 15 residues. This specimen consisted of PBMCs, obtained from a glioma patient treated with radiotherapy, temozolomide or both. The TCR originated in a man aged 40-50 years with glioma. Some clones in this sample may be carry-over from other donors' samples. The chain combines TRBV30 with TRBJ2-7; 11 nucleotides align to TRBD2. CDR3 in DNA: TGTGCCTGGTCCCGGCAGACTAGCGGGGCTTCCGAGCAGTACTTC. Translating it yields CAWSRQTSGASEQYF.